These 26 T cell receptor beta chains were sequenced from one sample in a study of beta chain features in type 1 diabetes. General observations from the study: People with Type 1 diabetes carried modestly yet significantly shorter TCRB CDR3s in all four CD4+ subsets.

The antigens for these receptors are not known. Investigators reverse transcribed all isolated RNA, so they sequenced expressed TCRB transcripts. Generated by immunoSEQ multiplex PCR, the TCRdb table keeps only in-frame clones and is missing some. The repertoire includes about 740,000 clones, 10% to 15% of them detected once, and approximately 0.022% sits in the top ten. Sequencing used naive CD4+ T cells from blood. The origin of the receptors is a man between 18 and 29 years old with type 1 diabetes.

In nucleotides, the CDR3 is TGTGCCACCAGCAGGGCCCATTCTACCGGGACTGCCTATGGCTACACCTTC. This gives the protein CATSRAHSTGTAYGYTF. The chain is built from TRBV15 and TRBJ1-2, with a tentative D call TRBD1 (5 bases). The CDR3 contains 17 residues. V shed 3 bases and J shed 4 bases, with 21 bases lying between them. CDR1 is LNHNV, CDR2 YYDKDF, per germline (reference sequence).

The V call is TRBV5-1, the J call TRBJ1-2; D remains ambiguous. In germline, CDR1 is SGHRS, CDR2 YFSETQ. V was cut by 1 base and J by 5 bases, with 18 bases left in between. The CDR3 is 16 residues long. CDR3 residues: CASSLPDDAGGYGYTF. The CDR3 DNA reads TGCGCCAGCAGCTTGCCCGACGACGCTGGTGGGTATGGCTACACCTTC.

This clone was detected only a few times. The chain couples TRBV5-1 to TRBJ2-1; D is possibly TRBD2 (6 bases). Germline V gene data show CDR1 as SGHRS and CDR2 as YFSETQ. This CDR3 is 15 amino acids long. Trimming removed 0 bases at V and 7 bases at J, with 14 bases between. DNA for the CDR3: TGCGCCAGCAGCTTGGCGGCCGGGAGAGCAAATGAGCAGTTCTTC. Its translation: CASSLAAGRANEQFF.

The chain uses TRBV29-1 and TRBJ2-5; a possible D gene is TRBD2 (6 bases). The V and J ends lost 5 bases and 5 bases respectively, with 18 bases between them. Germline V CDR1 and CDR2: SQVTM, ANQGSEA. This CDR3 spans 14 amino acids. CDR3 in DNA: TGCAGCGTTTCTTTCGGGGCGGCGGGGGAGACCCAGTACTTC. Its protein is CSVSFGAAGETQYF.

This clone was observed a few times. The genes are TRBV5-4 and TRBJ1-2; D is unclear. Germline CDR1 SGHNT, CDR2 YYREEE (reference sequence). This CDR3 region has 12 residues. Trimming stripped 9 bases from V and 7 bases from J, with 16 bases between. The CDR3 coding sequence is TGTGCCACGGGCCAAGGGCCTCTTGGCTACACCTTC. The encoded protein is CATGQGPLGYTF.

A few counts support this clone. The V gene is TRBV4-1, the J gene TRBJ1-5; D gene unclear. This CDR3 spans 15 amino acids. Germline lookup yields CDR1 MGHRA and CDR2 YSYEKL. The V end was cut by 0 bases, the J end by 2 bases, with 8 bases between. The CDR3 protein is CASSQDRAGNQPQHF. CDR3 sequence (DNA): TGCGCCAGCAGCCAAGACCGGGCAGGCAATCAGCCCCAGCATTTT.

The gene calls are TRBV11-2 and TRBJ2-5; D is unresolved. From germline, CDR1 is SGHAT and CDR2 FQNNGV. Trimming removed 5 bases at V and 5 bases at J, with 9 bases between. The CDR3 totals 12 residues. The CDR3, as DNA: TGTGCCAGCAGCGCCCTTAGCGAGACCCAGTACTTC. Protein product: CASSALSETQYF.

This sequence joins TRBV10-3 and TRBJ1-1, with D maybe TRBD1 (6 bases). V shed 7 bases and J shed 1 base, with 16 bases lying between them. The CDR3 covers 15 residues. The germline CDR1 and CDR2 sequences are ENHRY and SYGVKD. CDR3 nucleotide sequence: TGTGCCATCAACGATGGGGGCGGTCCGAACACTGAAGCTTTCTTT. Translated, it gives CAINDGGGPNTEAFF.

This clone has only a few counts. The rearrangement uses TRBV5-1 and TRBJ2-7; a weak D match, TRBD1 (6 bases). Germline V gene lookup returns CDR1 SGHRS and CDR2 YFSETQ. Between the trimmed V and J ends, which lost 4 bases and 0 bases, there was a span of 11 bases. The CDR3 loop spans 14 amino acids. Here the CDR3 DNA reads TGCGCCAGCAGCGAGGGACAATTCTCCTACGAGCAGTACTTC. Its translation is CASSEGQFSYEQYF.

Only a few counts were recorded for this clone. The chain employs TRBV19 and TRBJ2-5; D possibly uses TRBD1 or TRBD2 (5 bases each). V was clipped by 6 bases and J by 7 bases, with 9 bases between them. The CDR3 runs 11 residues. CDR1 and CDR2 (germline): LNHDA, SQIVND (reference sequence). CDR3 in amino acids: CASSPGGTQYF. As DNA, the CDR3 is TGTGCCAGTAGCCCTGGGGGGACCCAGTACTTC.

The chain combines TRBV28 with TRBJ1-2; D ambiguous. Germline CDR1 and CDR2: MDHEN and SYDVKM. Trimming stripped 4 bases from V and 4 bases from J, with 10 bases between. CDR3 length: 13 amino acids. The CDR3 DNA sequence: TGTGCCAGCAGTTCGGACGACACCTATGGCTACACCTTC. Protein sequence: CASSSDDTYGYTF.

In its sample, this clone was seen a few times. Compared with germline, one end of the junction differs, possibly owing to a read error. The gene calls are TRBV5-1 and TRBJ2-7; 10 nucleotides match TRBD1. The germline CDR1 and CDR2 sequences are SGHRS and YFSETQ. The CDR3 is 14 amino acids. The CDR3 bases are TGCGCCAGCAGCTTGGAGGGACAGGGGAATCTCCCCCGCTTC. As protein: CASSLEGQGNLPRF.

This clone came up a few times. The V and J genes are TRBV25-1 and TRBJ1-1; 8 nucleotides agree with TRBD1. There are 14 residues in the CDR3. V lost 7 bases and J lost 1; bases outside the gene matches: 5. Germline V CDR1 and CDR2: MGHDK, SYGVNS. The CDR3 DNA sequence: TGTGCCAGCACCAAACAGGGGGAGAACACTGAAGCTTTCTTT. Its protein is CASTKQGENTEAFF.

The CDR3 DNA reads as TGTGCCAGCAGCTTAGGACAGGGGCACTCACCCCTCCACTTT. Translation gives CASSLGQGHSPLHF. This chain connects TRBV7-9 to TRBJ1-6; 8 nucleotides agree with TRBD1. Trimming at V came to 1 base and at J to 10 bases, leaving 3 bases not matched to a gene. CDR3 length: 14 residues. Germline loops: CDR1 SEHNR, CDR2 FQNEAQ (reference sequence).

The chain employs TRBV5-6 and TRBJ1-2; 10 positions match TRBD1. Germline values: CDR1 SGHDT, CDR2 YYEEEE. The CDR3 has 15 residues. V lost 4 bases and J lost 4; bases outside the gene matches: 7. DNA for the CDR3: TGTGCCAGCAGCGCGGGACAGGGGTCCGCCTATGGCTACACCTTC. This codes for CASSAGQGSAYGYTF.

Concerning this clone: Different DNA sequences within this sample yield the same CDR3. This chain joins TRBV5-6 and TRBJ1-5, with D hard to call. The germline V and J ends were trimmed by 2 bases and 1 base, with 7 bases remaining between them. Germline V gene lookup returns CDR1 SGHDT and CDR2 YYEEEE. The CDR3 covers 14 residues. The CDR3 DNA is TGTGCCAGCAGCTTCGGAGGGAGCAATCAGCCCCAGCATTTT. This translates into CASSFGGSNQPQHF.

This clone was detected only a few times. This chain links TRBV28 with TRBJ1-2; tentative D call: TRBD1 (6 bases). Germline CDR1 and CDR2: MDHEN and SYDVKM. The length of the CDR3 is 11 residues. V lost 4 bases to trimming and J lost 6 bases, with 6 bases between them. The CDR3 nucleotides are TGTGCCAGCAGTTACAGGGATGGCTACACCTTC. Translation gives CASSYRDGYTF.

This clone was counted between two and nine times. The rearrangement joins TRBV7-2 to TRBJ2-5; 8 nucleotides match TRBD1. The ends lost 0 bases at V and 2 bases at J; junction bases unmatched: 2. CDR3 length equals 15 residues. The germline gives CDR1 SGHTA, CDR2 FQGNSA. The CDR3 protein is CASSLAWDRQETQYF. DNA for the CDR3: TGTGCCAGCAGCTTAGCGTGGGACAGGCAAGAGACCCAGTACTTC. The whole variable domain, filled in from reference TRBV7-2 and TRBJ2-5, reads GAGVSQSPSNKVTEKGKDVELRCDPISGHTALYWYRQSLGQGLEFLIYFQGNSAPDKSGLPSDRFSAERTGGSVSTLTIQRTQQEDSAVYLCASSLAWDRQETQYFGPGTRLLVL.

This rearrangement joins TRBV30 to TRBJ2-3; 9 bases line up with TRBD1. Germline V gene data show CDR1 as GTSNPN and CDR2 as SVGIG (reference sequence). The CDR3 covers 15 residues. The junction had 4 bases not matched to a gene; V was cut back by 3 bases and J by 0 bases. The CDR3 DNA is TGTGCCTGGAGCAGAGGACAGGGGAGCACAGATACGCAGTATTTT. This encodes CAWSRGQGSTDTQYF.

The table lists this clone with a few counts. This sequence joins TRBV2 and TRBJ1-2; D may be TRBD1 (6 bases). The CDR3 is 12 amino acids. Germline V gene sequence: CDR1 SNHLY, CDR2 FYNNEI. The V gene lost 11 bases and the J gene lost 5 bases, with 15 bases spanning the gap. The CDR3 DNA reads TGTGCCGCTTCCGGGACAACATATGGCTACACCTTC. Its translation is CAASGTTYGYTF.

This clone has a handful of counts. The rearrangement links TRBV7-2 to TRBJ2-1; no clear D gene. CDR3 length: 12 amino acids. Trimming left V 1 base short and J 7 bases short, with 5 bases between. CDR1 SGHTA and CDR2 FQGNSA come from the germline V gene. The CDR3 nucleotides read TGTGCCAGCAGCTTAGGTATAAATGAGCAGTTCTTC. Translating it yields CASSLGINEQFF.

On this clone: Other DNA sequences in the same sample also yield this CDR3. The J gene is TRBJ2-6, the V gene TRBV15; D gene unclear. Germline-derived CDR1 and CDR2 are LNHNV and YYDKDF (reference sequence). V was cut by 0 bases and J by 0 bases, with 3 bases left in between. The CDR3 sequence is 15 residues long. The chain's CDR3 is CATSRDRSGANVLTF. CDR3 nucleotide sequence: TGTGCCACCAGCAGAGATCGCTCTGGGGCCAACGTCCTGACTTTC. Using reference TRBV15 and TRBJ2-6 for the parts outside the CDR3, the full variable domain is DAMVIQNPRYQVTQFGKPVTLSCSQTLNHNVMYWYQQKSSQAPKLLFHYYDKDFNNEADTPDNFQSRRPNTSFCFLDIRSPGLGDTAMYLCATSRDRSGANVLTFGAGSRLTVL.

The chain has TRBV29-1 and TRBJ1-2; tentatively, D is TRBD1 (6 bases). Germline lookup yields CDR1 SQVTM and CDR2 ANQGSEA. V was trimmed by 5 bases and J by 4 bases, leaving 14 bases between them. The CDR3 extends over 13 amino acids. This chain's CDR3 is CSVQGTPTYGYTF. Here the CDR3 DNA reads TGCAGCGTTCAGGGGACCCCAACCTATGGCTACACCTTC.

This clone showed up just a few times. The rearrangement uses TRBV4-1 and TRBJ2-7, with 10 bases that match TRBD1. CDR3 size: 16 residues. Looked up from germline, CDR1 is MGHRA and CDR2 is YSYEKL. V lost 1 base to trimming and J lost 0 bases; unmatched junction nucleotides: 3. CDR3 nucleotides: TGCGCCAGCAGCCAAGCGGGACAGGGGTACTCCTACGAGCAGTACTTC. Translating gives CASSQAGQGYSYEQYF.

The chain has TRBV10-3 and TRBJ2-2, with no clear D. The CDR3 has 13 amino acids. V lost 2 bases, J lost 7 bases, and 8 bases lay in between. Germline CDR1 reads ENHRY; CDR2 reads SYGVKD. This chain's CDR3 is CAISEPPVGELFF. CDR3 DNA: TGTGCCATCAGTGAGCCACCAGTCGGGGAGCTGTTTTTT.

This rearrangement joins TRBV15 to TRBJ2-7, with TRBD1 identical over 12 bases. The length of the CDR3 is 17 residues. J was trimmed by 3 bases and V by 1 base; bases with no gene match: 7. Germline CDR1 LNHNV, CDR2 YYDKDF (reference sequence). DNA for the CDR3: TGTGCCACCAGCAGAGTCCTGGGGACAGGGGGCTACTACGAGCAGTACTTC. Translated, it gives CATSRVLGTGGYYEQYF.